Below, 9 T cell receptor beta chains from the same sample are listed, as sequenced in a study of cytomegalovirus exposure and HLA in healthy donors. Profiled with immunoSEQ multiplex PCR; TCRdb holds only in-frame clones, not every one. The data show about 110,000 clones, approximately 95% seen once. The specimen sequenced was PBMCs. These receptor sequences come from a woman between 18 and 29 years old in good health and CMV-seronegative.

This clone turned up a few times. The V call is TRBV2, the J call TRBJ2-7; D remains ambiguous. CDR3 length: 13 residues. V lost 3 bases to trimming and J lost 2 bases, with 8 bases between them. The germline CDR1 and CDR2 sequences are SNHLY and FYNNEI. The CDR3 region has the DNA TGTGCCAGCAGTGATACCACAGCCTACGAGCAGTACTTC. Protein: CASSDTTAYEQYF.

This clone was observed a single time. The chain uses TRBV9 and TRBJ2-5; no reliable D call. This CDR3 comprises 16 residues. Trimming took off 4 bases at V and 2 bases at J, with 18 bases between the two ends. CDR1 and CDR2 (germline): SGDLS, YYNGEE. The CDR3 sequence: CASSPTSGVPQETQYF. For the CDR3, the DNA is TGTGCCAGCAGCCCCACCTCGGGTGTCCCTCAAGAGACCCAGTACTTC. Full variable domain (rest looked up from reference TRBV9 and TRBJ2-5): DSGVTQTPKHLITATGQRVTLRCSPRSGDLSVYWYQQSLDQGLQFLIQYYNGEERAKGNILERFSAQQFPDLHSELNLSSLELGDSALYFCASSPTSGVPQETQYFGPGTRLLVL.

The chain recombines TRBV2 with TRBJ2-3; 10 nucleotides agree with TRBD2. This CDR3 is 15 amino acids long. J gave up 10 bases and V 8 bases, and 15 bases lay outside the gene matches. Germline lookup yields CDR1 SNHLY and CDR2 FYNNEI. CDR3: CASAPERGGTRAQYF. DNA of the CDR3: TGTGCCAGCGCTCCGGAGCGGGGGGGCACGAGGGCGCAGTATTTT. Combining the CDR3 with reference TRBV2 and TRBJ2-3 gives the whole variable domain EPEVTQTPSHQVTQMGQEVILRCVPISNHLYFYWYRQILGQKVEFLVSFYNNEISEKSEIFDDQFSVERPDGSNFTLKIRSTKLEDSAMYFCASAPERGGTRAQYFGPGTRLTVL.

The chain employs TRBV4-3 and TRBJ2-3; 8 bases fit TRBD2. Per germline, CDR1 LGHNA and CDR2 YSLEER. The CDR3 runs 18 residues. V was pared by 1 base and J by 0 bases, with 9 bases of the junction left unmatched. Here the CDR3 reads CASSQALGGVYSTDTQYF. The DNA of the CDR3 is TGCGCCAGCAGCCAAGCGCTCGGGGGGGTATATAGCACAGATACGCAGTATTTT.

V gene TRBV5-4 combines with J gene TRBJ1-4; TRBD1 matches at 7 bases. The CDR3 sequence is 14 residues long. The V gene's germline CDR1 is SGHNT and CDR2 YYREEE (reference sequence). V trimming: 0 bases; J trimming: 8 bases; junction bases outside the gene matches: 4. CDR3 coding DNA: TGTGCCAGCAGCTTGGCCCCACAGGGGGAAAAACTGTTTTTT. Encoded protein: CASSLAPQGEKLFF.

The chain recombines TRBV28 with TRBJ1-2; D is perhaps TRBD1 (5 bases). The germline gives CDR1 MDHEN, CDR2 SYDVKM. V shed 8 bases and J shed 5 bases, with 18 bases lying between them. This CDR3 has 14 residues. CDR3 amino acids: CASGRMGLPYGYTF. CDR3 nucleotides: TGTGCCAGCGGTAGAATGGGGCTTCCTTATGGCTACACCTTC.

J is TRBJ2-1 and V is TRBV6-5; 9 bases are shared with TRBD1. With 6 bases clipped from V and 1 base from J, the junction kept 4 bases outside the gene matches. This CDR3 region has 15 residues. Germline V gene lookup returns CDR1 MNHEY and CDR2 SVGAGI. CDR3 sequence reads: CASSLQGASYNEQFF. The DNA of the CDR3 is TGTGCCAGCAGCTTACAGGGGGCGTCCTACAATGAGCAGTTCTTC.

The DNA for the CDR3 is TGTGCCAGCAGCTCGGGGACAGGCTCTGGCTACACCTTC. Translation gives CASSSGTGSGYTF. V and J are TRBV9 and TRBJ1-2; 8 positions match TRBD1. The CDR3 has 13 residues. Germline trimming cut 4 bases from V and 7 bases from J; bases unmatched to any gene: 6. Per germline, CDR1 SGDLS and CDR2 YYNGEE.

V usage is TRBV2 and J usage is TRBJ1-2; 12 bases map to TRBD1. This CDR3 contains 15 residues. In germline, CDR1 is SNHLY, CDR2 FYNNEI. V trimming: 3 bases; J trimming: 8 bases; junction bases outside the gene matches: 7. CDR3 bases: TGTGCCAGCAGTGATAATGTTGGGACAGGGGGCGGCTACACCTTC. It codes for CASSDNVGTGGGYTF.